This T cell receptor (beta chain) was profiled in a study of blood T cell repertoires in COVID-19. V shed 2 bases and J 3 bases; nucleotides not matched to a gene: 8. The CDR3 has 16 residues. Germline CDR1 is SGDLS and CDR2 is YYNGEE. Generated by immunoSEQ multiplex PCR, the TCRdb table keeps only in-frame clones and is missing some. The sample lists around 300,000 clones; 89% were seen once. The rearrangement links TRBV9 to TRBJ1-5, with 7 bases identical to TRBD1. This sequence originates from a woman between 55 and 75 years old who had recovered from COVID-19. Sequencing was carried out using PBMCs or T cells enriched from blood (not recorded which). CDR3 protein: CASSVRGRNDNQPQHF. The DNA for the CDR3 is TGTGCCAGCAGCGTCAGGGGGAGGAATGACAATCAGCCCCAGCATTTT.